The 21 T cell receptor beta chains below all came from one sample that was sequenced in a study of T-cell reconstitution after alpha-beta-depleted transplantation in children. As it was prepared, the TCRbeta library received unique molecular identifiers. TCRdb re-derived calls from the PCR reads in MiXCR, one entry per CDR3 protein. The sample consists of 500,000 to 600,000 distinct CDR3 sequences, 25% to 30% of them appearing once. The sample consisted of PBMCs, taken before TCRalphabeta/CD19-depleted stem cell transplant. Receptor source: a boy in the first two years of life with Wiskott-Aldrich syndrome, due to receive a stem cell transplant.

The chain has TRBV5-1 and TRBJ2-1; TRBD2 might be the D (6 bases). Germline V gene data show CDR1 as SGHRS and CDR2 as YFSETQ. V was clipped by 5 bases and J by 4 bases, with 16 bases between them. This CDR3 has 15 residues. CDR3 DNA sequence: TGCGCCAGCAGGGCCTTAGGACTATTATACAATGAGCAGTTCTTC. Amino acids: CASRALGLLYNEQFF.

The chain couples TRBV11-2 to TRBJ1-2; 12 nucleotides line up with TRBD1. The ends lost 5 bases at V and 6 bases at J; junction bases unmatched: 7. The CDR3 runs 15 residues. Germline V gene data show CDR1 as SGHAT and CDR2 as FQNNGV. CDR3 in DNA: TGTGCCAGCAGCAACCTCCGGGACAGGGGGCATGGCTACACCTTC. It is translated as CASSNLRDRGHGYTF.

This clonotype came up a few times. The chain recombines TRBV7-2 with TRBJ2-1; TRBD2 matches 11 bases. CDR3 length: 19 amino acids. Per the germline V gene, CDR1 is SGHTA and CDR2 is FQGNSA. Germline trimming cut 0 bases from V and 0 bases from J; bases unmatched to any gene: 7. Here the CDR3 DNA reads TGTGCCAGCAGCTTAGCACTAGCGGGAGTCGCAAGCTCCTACAATGAGCAGTTCTTC. This sequence encodes CASSLALAGVASSYNEQFF.

This chain's CDR3 is CASSYGGGVNTQYF. In DNA, the CDR3 is TGTGCCAGCAGTTACGGGGGTGGGGTCAATACGCAGTATTTT. This chain connects TRBV6-5 to TRBJ2-3; TRBD1 or TRBD2 may be the D gene (5 bases each). Germline-derived CDR1 and CDR2 are MNHEY and SVGAGI. V lost 2 bases and J 7 bases, leaving 13 bases between the germline ends. The CDR3 runs 14 residues.

This clonotype was picked up a small number of times. This chain uses TRBV7-9 with TRBJ1-3; D may be TRBD1 (5 bases). Trimming removed 3 bases from V and 1 base from J, with 10 bases in between. This CDR3 is built from 15 residues. Germline-derived CDR1 and CDR2 are SEHNR and FQNEAQ (reference sequence). This chain's CDR3 is CASSFRGPSGNTIYF. The CDR3 DNA follows: TGTGCCAGCAGCTTTAGGGGTCCGTCTGGAAACACCATATATTTT.

This rearrangement joins TRBV6-1 to TRBJ2-5; the match to TRBD1 covers 8 bases. The CDR3 is made up of 14 amino acids. The junction had 7 bases not matched to a gene; V was cut back by 6 bases and J by 4 bases. Germline V gives CDR1 MNHNS, CDR2 SASEGT. The CDR3 DNA is TGTGCCAGCAGGAAACGACAGGGGAGAGAGACCCAGTACTTC. This codes for CASRKRQGRETQYF.

This clonotype was detected a few times. The chain links TRBV5-1 to TRBJ2-1; TRBD2 matches 12 bases. Per the germline V gene, CDR1 is SGHRS and CDR2 is YFSETQ. V lost 4 bases and J lost 4; bases outside the gene matches: 9. The CDR3 sequence is 17 residues long. In DNA form, the CDR3 reads TGCGCCAGCAGCCGTGGACTAGCGGGGTCAATTTACAATGAGCAGTTCTTC. This gives the protein CASSRGLAGSIYNEQFF. Variable domain in full (rest from reference TRBV5-1 and TRBJ2-1): KAGVTQTPRYLIKTRGQQVTLSCSPISGHRSVSWYQQTPGQGLQFLFEYFSETQRNKGNFPGRFSGRQFSNSRSEMNVSTLELGDSALYLCASSRGLAGSIYNEQFFGPGTRLTVL.

A few counts support this clonotype. V is TRBV28 and J is TRBJ1-5, with TRBD1 as a possible D gene (5 bases). CDR3 size: 18 residues. Germline lookup yields CDR1 MDHEN and CDR2 SYDVKM. V lost 3 bases and J lost 0, with 18 bases in between. The CDR3 DNA reads as TGTGCCAGCAGTTTCGGGGGACGGACCTTTTATAGCAATCAGCCCCAGCATTTT. It translates to CASSFGGRTFYSNQPQHF.

The J gene is TRBJ2-1, the V gene TRBV20-1; D may correspond to TRBD1 or TRBD2 (5 bases each). V lost 0 bases, J lost 3 bases, and 9 bases lay in between. The CDR3 extends over 14 amino acids. CDR1 is DFQATT, CDR2 SNEGSKA, per germline (reference sequence). The CDR3 DNA is TGCAGTGCTAGAGATCGGGACCACTACAATGAGCAGTTCTTC. Protein sequence: CSARDRDHYNEQFF.

This clonotype showed up just a few times. The V and J genes are TRBV5-1 and TRBJ2-7, with unresolved D. V lost 4 bases, J lost 0 bases, and 8 bases lay in between. CDR3 size: 13 residues. Per germline, CDR1 SGHRS and CDR2 YFSETQ. The CDR3 loop is CASSASPSYEQYF. The CDR3 DNA reads as TGCGCCAGCAGCGCATCCCCCTCCTACGAGCAGTACTTC.

This chain links TRBV5-1 with TRBJ2-1; unclear D gene. CDR3 length: 14 residues. Looked up from germline, CDR1 is SGHRS and CDR2 is YFSETQ. V lost 1 base and J lost 5, with 10 bases in between. DNA for the CDR3: TGCGCCAGCAGCTTGAGAGTTTCCGACAATGAGCAGTTCTTC. It is translated as CASSLRVSDNEQFF.

The V and J genes are TRBV5-1 and TRBJ2-3; D unclear. V gave up 7 bases and J gave up 0 bases, with 12 bases separating them. Looked up from germline, CDR1 is SGHRS and CDR2 is YFSETQ. The CDR3 length is 14 residues. The CDR3 bases are TGCGCCAGCTTGCTCGGGTCTAGCACAGATACGCAGTATTTT. Its protein product is CASLLGSSTDTQYF. The whole variable domain, remainder taken from reference TRBV5-1 and TRBJ2-3, is KAGVTQTPRYLIKTRGQQVTLSCSPISGHRSVSWYQQTPGQGLQFLFEYFSETQRNKGNFPGRFSGRQFSNSRSEMNVSTLELGDSALYLCASLLGSSTDTQYFGPGTRLTVL.

The gene calls are TRBV24-1 and TRBJ2-5; D may be TRBD2 (5 bases). V was trimmed by 6 bases and J by 7 bases, leaving 17 bases between them. The CDR3 loop spans 14 amino acids. Germline lookup yields CDR1 KGHDR and CDR2 SFDVKD. DNA of the CDR3: TGTGCCACCAGTAATACAAGCCCAGGAGGGACCCAGTACTTC. Its translation is CATSNTSPGGTQYF.

V gene TRBV10-3 combines with J gene TRBJ2-1, with a tentative D call TRBD2 (6 bases). V was pared by 11 bases and J by 7 bases, with 12 bases between. The V gene's germline CDR1 is ENHRY and CDR2 SYGVKD. The CDR3 runs 11 residues. The CDR3 loop is CAASGGNEQFF. In nucleotides, the CDR3 is TGTGCCGCCTCTGGGGGGAATGAGCAGTTCTTC.

A single count supports this clonotype. CDR3: CASSLGLGIYNEQFF. CDR3 nucleotide sequence: TGTGCCAGCAGCTTAGGCCTAGGGATCTACAATGAGCAGTTCTTC. V gene TRBV7-9 combines with J gene TRBJ2-1, with D uncertain. CDR1 SEHNR and CDR2 FQNEAQ come from the germline V gene (reference sequence). V was pared by 1 base and J by 3 bases, with 10 bases between. This CDR3 contains 15 residues.

The table lists this clonotype with a count of one. V is TRBV30 and J is TRBJ1-1, with 10 bases identical to TRBD1. There are 11 residues in the CDR3. Germline values: CDR1 GTSNPN, CDR2 SVGIG (reference sequence). The trim removed 8 bases at V and 7 bases at J, leaving 4 bases unmatched. The CDR3 nucleotides read TGTGCCGCGGACAGGGGGTTTGAAGCTTTCTTT. Translated: CAADRGFEAFF. The whole variable domain, remainder taken from reference TRBV30 and TRBJ1-1, is SQTIHQWPATLVQPVGSPLSLECTVEGTSNPNLYWYRQAAGRGLQLLFYSVGIGQISSEVPQNLSASRPQDRQFILSSKKLLLSDSGFYLCAADRGFEAFFGQGTRLTVV.

The chain employs TRBV12-3 or TRBV12-4 and TRBJ1-1, with D unclear. This CDR3 has 11 amino acids. Trimming cost V 10 bases and J 4 bases, with 10 bases left between them. The CDR3 region has the DNA TGTGCCATCCGGGAAGGCACTGAAGCTTTCTTT. Translating gives CAIREGTEAFF.

The sample holds a few counts of this clonotype. This chain uses TRBV5-1 with TRBJ2-2, with D unclear. From germline, CDR1 is SGHRS and CDR2 YFSETQ. The CDR3 is 16 amino acids. V was pared by 1 base and J by 1 base, with 11 bases between. In nucleotides, the CDR3 is TGCGCCAGCAGCTTGTGGGGAACACAGAACACCGGGGAGCTGTTTTTT. Translation: CASSLWGTQNTGELFF. The full variable domain, rest sourced from reference TRBV5-1 and TRBJ2-2, is KAGVTQTPRYLIKTRGQQVTLSCSPISGHRSVSWYQQTPGQGLQFLFEYFSETQRNKGNFPGRFSGRQFSNSRSEMNVSTLELGDSALYLCASSLWGTQNTGELFFGEGSRLTVL.

This clonotype was detected only a few times. The chain uses TRBV7-7 and TRBJ2-5; 10 bases agree with TRBD2. Germline CDR1 SSHAT, CDR2 FNYEAQ (reference sequence). Trimming took 2 bases from V and 5 from J; bases not matched to a gene: 8. This CDR3 comprises 16 residues. This chain's CDR3 is CASSLNSGRQGETQYF. CDR3 nucleotides: TGTGCCAGCAGCTTAAATAGCGGGAGGCAGGGGGAGACCCAGTACTTC.

V gene TRBV10-3 combines with J gene TRBJ1-1, with TRBD1 as a possible D gene (6 bases). Germline assignment: CDR1 ENHRY and CDR2 SYGVKD. The CDR3 contains 14 residues. Trimming pared 8 bases from V and 1 base from J, leaving 14 bases between. The CDR3 region has the DNA TGTGCCATCGGGGTCAGGGGAGGGAACACTGAAGCTTTCTTT. Translating it yields CAIGVRGGNTEAFF.

The CDR3 DNA is TGTGCCAGCAGCCAAGATAGAGGAGGTAGCGACACAGATACGCAGTATTTT. Translated: CASSQDRGGSDTDTQYF. V and J are TRBV4-2 and TRBJ2-3, with D possibly matching TRBD2 (5 bases). CDR1 is LGHNA, CDR2 YNFKEQ, per germline. This CDR3 has 17 amino acids. V lost 0 bases to trimming and J lost 2 bases, with 15 bases between them.